The following is a T cell receptor (beta chain) sequence with its context. Its specificity is not known. This CDR3 has 16 residues. CDR1 is MGHRA, CDR2 YSYEKL, per germline. J lost 4 bases, V lost 6 bases, and 12 bases had no gene match. The sample originates from a study of T cells in localized non-small cell lung cancer. Study outcomes and limitations: Those with higher blood T cell density had longer overall survival. Because researchers sequenced only one region of the tumor, heterogeneity is still possible. The study detected a median about 57 of the top 100 tumor clones in adjacent lung. Exceeding tumor, uninvolved adjacent lung had the highest T cell clonality.

Profiled with immunoSEQ multiplex PCR; TCRdb holds only in-frame clones, not every one. The sample shows roughly 3,400 clones, 29% of them seen only once. The sequences come from lung tumor tissue, collected before any cancer treatment. This chain connects TRBV4-1 to TRBJ1-3; 7 nucleotides agree with TRBD1. This sequence was found in a man aged 40 to 70 with stage I lung adenocarcinoma. The CDR3 DNA reads TGCGCCAGCAGTAGCCCCTCCGGGACAGAAGGAAACACCATATATTTT. Amino acid sequence: CASSSPSGTEGNTIYF.